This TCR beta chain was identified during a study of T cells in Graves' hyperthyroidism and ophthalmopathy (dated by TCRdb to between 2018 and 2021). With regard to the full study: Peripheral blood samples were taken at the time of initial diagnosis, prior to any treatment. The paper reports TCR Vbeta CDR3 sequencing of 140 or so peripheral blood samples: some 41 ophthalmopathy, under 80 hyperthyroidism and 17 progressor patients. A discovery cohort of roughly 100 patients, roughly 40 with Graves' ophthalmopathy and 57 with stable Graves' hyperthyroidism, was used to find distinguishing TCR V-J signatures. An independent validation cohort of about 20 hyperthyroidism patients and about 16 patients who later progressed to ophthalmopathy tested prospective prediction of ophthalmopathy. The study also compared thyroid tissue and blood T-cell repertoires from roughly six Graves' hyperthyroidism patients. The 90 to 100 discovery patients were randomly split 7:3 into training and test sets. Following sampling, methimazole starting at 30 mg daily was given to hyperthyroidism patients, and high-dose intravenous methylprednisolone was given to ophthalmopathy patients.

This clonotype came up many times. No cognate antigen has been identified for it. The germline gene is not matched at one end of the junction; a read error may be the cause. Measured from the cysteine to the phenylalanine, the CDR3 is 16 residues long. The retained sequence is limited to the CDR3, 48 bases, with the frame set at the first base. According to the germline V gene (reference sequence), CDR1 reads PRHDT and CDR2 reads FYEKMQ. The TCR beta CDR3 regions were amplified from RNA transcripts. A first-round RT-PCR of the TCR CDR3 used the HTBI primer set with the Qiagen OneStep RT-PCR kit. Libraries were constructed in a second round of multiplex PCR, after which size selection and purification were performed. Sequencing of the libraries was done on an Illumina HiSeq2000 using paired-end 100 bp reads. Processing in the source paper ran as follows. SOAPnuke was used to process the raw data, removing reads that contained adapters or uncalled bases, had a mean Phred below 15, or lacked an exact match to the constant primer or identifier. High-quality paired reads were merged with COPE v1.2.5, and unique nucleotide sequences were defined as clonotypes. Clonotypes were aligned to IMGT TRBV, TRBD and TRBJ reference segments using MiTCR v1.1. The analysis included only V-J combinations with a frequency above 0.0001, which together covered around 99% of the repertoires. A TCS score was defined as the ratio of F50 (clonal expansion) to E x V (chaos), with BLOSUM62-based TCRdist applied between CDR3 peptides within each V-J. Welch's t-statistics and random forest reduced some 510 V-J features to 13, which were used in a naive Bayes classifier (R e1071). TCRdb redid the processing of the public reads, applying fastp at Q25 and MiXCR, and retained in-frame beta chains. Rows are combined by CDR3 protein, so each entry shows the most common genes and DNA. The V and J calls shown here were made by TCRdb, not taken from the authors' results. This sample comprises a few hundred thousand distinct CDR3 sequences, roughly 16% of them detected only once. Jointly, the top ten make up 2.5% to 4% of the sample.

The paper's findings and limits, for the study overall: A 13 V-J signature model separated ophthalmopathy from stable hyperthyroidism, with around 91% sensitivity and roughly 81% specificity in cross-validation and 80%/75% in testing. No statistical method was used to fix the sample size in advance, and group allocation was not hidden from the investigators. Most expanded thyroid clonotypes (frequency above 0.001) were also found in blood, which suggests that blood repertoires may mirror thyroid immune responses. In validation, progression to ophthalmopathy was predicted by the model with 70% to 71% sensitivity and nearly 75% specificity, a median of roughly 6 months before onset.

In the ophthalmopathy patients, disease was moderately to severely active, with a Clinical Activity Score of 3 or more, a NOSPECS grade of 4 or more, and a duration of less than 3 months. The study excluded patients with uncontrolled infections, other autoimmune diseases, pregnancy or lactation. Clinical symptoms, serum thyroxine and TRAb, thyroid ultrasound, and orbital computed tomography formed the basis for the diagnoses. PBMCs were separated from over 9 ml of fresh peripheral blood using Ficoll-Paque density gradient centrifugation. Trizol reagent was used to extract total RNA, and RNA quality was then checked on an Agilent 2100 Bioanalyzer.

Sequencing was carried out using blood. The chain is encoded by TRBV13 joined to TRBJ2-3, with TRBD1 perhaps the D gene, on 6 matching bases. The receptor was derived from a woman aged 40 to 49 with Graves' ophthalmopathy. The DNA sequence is TGTGCCAGCAGCTTGGGGGCTAGCCAACACACACATACGCAGTATTTT. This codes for CASSLGASQHTHTQYF.